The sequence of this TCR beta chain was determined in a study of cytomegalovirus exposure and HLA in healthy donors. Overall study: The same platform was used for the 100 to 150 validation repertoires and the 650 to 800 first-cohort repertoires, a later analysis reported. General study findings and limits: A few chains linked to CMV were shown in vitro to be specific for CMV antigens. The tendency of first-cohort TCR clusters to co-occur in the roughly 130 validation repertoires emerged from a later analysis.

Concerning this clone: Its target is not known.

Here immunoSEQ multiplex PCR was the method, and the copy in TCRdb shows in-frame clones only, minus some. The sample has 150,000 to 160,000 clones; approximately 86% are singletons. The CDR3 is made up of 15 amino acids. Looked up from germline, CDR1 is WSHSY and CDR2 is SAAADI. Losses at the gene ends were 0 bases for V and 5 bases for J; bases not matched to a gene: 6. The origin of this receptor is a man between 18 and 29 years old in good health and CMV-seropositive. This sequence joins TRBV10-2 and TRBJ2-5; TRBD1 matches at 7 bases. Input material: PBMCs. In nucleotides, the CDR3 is TGCGCCAGCAGTGAGTCCCCGACAGGGTGGGAGACCCAGTACTTC. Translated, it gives CASSESPTGWETQYF.